This T cell receptor (beta chain) was sequenced for a study of T cell changes during pregnancy in multiple sclerosis. The table came from immunoSEQ multiplex PCR; TCRdb's copy has only in-frame clones and leaves some out. The table shows roughly 120,000 clones, with approximately 93% occurring only once. V lost 0 bases to trimming and J lost 5 bases; unmatched junction nucleotides: 23. The CDR3 consists of 21 residues. Germline V gene lookup returns CDR1 LGHNA and CDR2 YNFKEQ. This chain joins TRBV4-2 and TRBJ2-5; 8 nucleotides agree with TRBD2. The sample in question was peripheral blood, obtained before pregnancy. The clonotype was recovered from a female donor with multiple sclerosis, enrolled in a pregnancy study. CDR3 coding DNA: TGTGCCAGCAGCCAAGATTCATTGGCGGGGGGCCTTCTCGGTTCGGTGGAGACCCAGTACTTC. It encodes CASSQDSLAGGLLGSVETQYF.